The source of this T cell receptor beta chain is a study of cytomegalovirus exposure and HLA in healthy donors. Primers for the PCR totalled 60 Vbeta and 13 Jbeta. Measured with immunoSEQ multiplex PCR; TCRdb has only the in-frame clones, and not every one. The repertoire holds under 65,000 clones, with just under 85% as singletons. Germline lookup yields CDR1 MDHEN and CDR2 SYDVKM. The CDR3 loop spans 14 amino acids. The V segment lost 5 bases and the J segment 7 bases; nucleotides outside the gene matches: 6. The chain joins TRBV28 to TRBJ1-5, with 9 bases that match TRBD1. Material for sequencing was PBMCs. The receptor's source is a man aged 50-60 years in good health and CMV-seronegative. CDR3 sequence (DNA): TGTGCCAGCAGTGGGGACAGGGCGGGACAGCCCCAGCATTTT. This sequence encodes CASSGDRAGQPQHF.